This entry features one T cell receptor beta chain sequence. Its antigen remains unidentified. One base away there is no much larger clone; base qualities are not given. This sample was taken from a study of T cell responses to AZD1222 COVID-19 vaccine (dated by TCRdb to about 2021). Regarding the complete study: A total of around 240 trial participants underwent TCR sequencing, of whom 207 had received two doses of AZD1222 and 26 had received two doses of the MenACWY control vaccine. Trial participants were enrolled by age into subgroups of 18-55, 56-69 and 70-plus years, and around 150, 28 and 57 TCR-sequenced participants, respectively, were included in these subgroups.

Points the paper makes about the study in general: Because no samples from the day 14 peak response were available, repertoires could be characterized only after the peak T cell response. After two AZD1222 doses, both the breadth and the depth of spike-specific TCRs were significantly higher than at day 0 and than in MenACWY recipients. Nearly half of unique spike-specific TCRs reportedly recognized epitopes outside regions mutated in the B.1.351 and B.1.1.7 variants. Participants were mostly white British, with more females than males. The authors suggested clonal diversity may have been underestimated. In the small 56-69-year group, the increase in depth fell short of significance, most likely because of low power. The vaccine-associated CD4 TCRs covered the entire spike protein, and the dominant responses fell in regions 160-218 and 743-854. Conclusions about previously exposed vaccinees are limited, since just five or six AZD1222 recipients were seropositive for SARS-CoV-2 at baseline.

Trimming accounts for 5 bases at V and 8 bases at J, while the number of junction bases matched to no gene is 4. Counted from cysteine to phenylalanine, this CDR3 has 12 amino acids. CDR3 DNA only is kept here, 36 bases in frame from base 1. The CDR3 regions of human TCRbeta chains were analyzed by immunosequencing. Under the source paper's analysis protocol: Repertoire TCRs were checked for matches against a reference library of SARS-CoV-2-specific TCRs that had been generated using the MIRA antigen-specificity platform. Breadth was defined as the fraction of unique TCRs that were SARS-CoV-2-associated, and depth was defined as the fraction of total T cells that were SARS-CoV-2-associated. Using the MIRA data, each spike-specific TCR was assigned both to the spike region to which the TCR was reactive and to a CD4 or CD8 class. Log10-transformed breadth and depth values were compared by one-way ANOVA with Sidak's multiple comparisons tests. TCRdb stores this immuneACCESS table with in-frame sequences only. Part of the clones is absent; in the studies checked, under half of the shortfall reflects unresolved V genes, and no reason is known for the rest. The DNA gave D and trimming, while V, J and clone size come from that table. This sample is represented by 95,000 to 150,000 clones; roughly 91% of them were singletons. The ten largest clones add up to approximately 10% of the sample.

Read against the paper, the sample's time point label means: baseline before first vaccination. The treatment or condition label, as the study defines it: meningococcal conjugate vaccine given as trial control. Vaccinee samples came from UK trials COV001 and COV002, including a single-blind randomized controlled phase 2/3 trial of AZD1222 (ChAdOx1 nCoV-19) in healthy adults. For TCRbeta chain sequencing, PBMC samples from trial participants were taken at day 0 and at day 28 after the second dose. Material: peripheral blood, obtained on day 0 of MenACWY control vaccination. The chain is assembled from TRBV12-3 or TRBV12-4 and TRBJ1-2, with 8 bases aligning to TRBD1. The TCR sequence derives from an adult in good health. The CDR3: CASSVTGGGYTF. The DNA is TGTGCCAGCAGTGTTACAGGGGGAGGCTACACCTTC.